This T cell receptor beta chain was found in a study of OX40 agonist ivuxolimab in advanced cancers. On the study more broadly: Administration of intravenous ivuxolimab to patients occurred every 2 weeks at 0.01 to 10 mg/kg. The study's findings and limits: Both CD4+ and CD8+ T cell populations in blood had undergone clonal expansion by week 6 at 0.1 to 3.0 mg/kg.

Baseline, cycle 4 day 1, and cycle 7 day 1 were the blood sampling points. Germline CDR1 MGHRA, CDR2 YSYEKL. The CDR3 is 18 amino acids. For this clone: Its antigen is currently unknown. An end of the junction does not agree with germline; a read error may underlie this. The identical CDR3 is also encoded by other nucleotide sequences in the sample.

The data were produced by immunoSEQ multiplex PCR, yet TCRdb's version contains in-frame clones alone and is incomplete. The table includes about 51,000 clones, roughly 86% detected once. The chain has TRBV4-1 and TRBJ1-4; possible D gene TRBD1, 6 bases. Here the sequenced sample was CD4+ or CD8+ T cells sorted from blood, taken in a trial of the OX40 agonist ivuxolimab. This TCR derives from an adult with an advanced solid tumor such as melanoma, head and neck, liver or kidney cancer. The CDR3 coding sequence is TGCGCCAGCAGCCAACCAACAGGGATTCTCCCAACTAATGAAAAACTGTTTTTC. Translating it yields CASSQPTGILPTNEKLFF.